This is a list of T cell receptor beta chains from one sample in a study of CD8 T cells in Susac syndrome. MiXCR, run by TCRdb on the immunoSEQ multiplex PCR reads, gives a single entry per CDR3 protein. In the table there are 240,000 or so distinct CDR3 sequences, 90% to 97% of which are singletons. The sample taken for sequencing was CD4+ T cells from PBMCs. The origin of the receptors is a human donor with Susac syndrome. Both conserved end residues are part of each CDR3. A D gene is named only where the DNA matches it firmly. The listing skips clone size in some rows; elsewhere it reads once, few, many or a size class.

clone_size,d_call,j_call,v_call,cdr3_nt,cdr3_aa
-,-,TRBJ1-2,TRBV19,TGTGCCAGTAGTGAAGGAGCGAATGGCTACACCTTC,CASSEGANGYTF
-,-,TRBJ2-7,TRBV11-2,TGTGCCAGCAGCTTAGATATGACGAATGTTGGTGGCGAGCAGTACTTC,CASSLDMTNVGGEQYF
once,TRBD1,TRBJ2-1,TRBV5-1,TGCGCCAGCAGCTCCACCCCCGGGACAGGAGACAATGAGCAGTTCTTC,CASSSTPGTGDNEQFF
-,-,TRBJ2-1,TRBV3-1,TGTGCCAGCAGCCAAGATCCCACGGATGGGGATGAGCAGTTCTTC,CASSQDPTDGDEQFF
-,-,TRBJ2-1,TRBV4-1,TGCGCCAGCAGCCAACCTACTAGGACTGAGCAGTTCTTC,CASSQPTRTEQFF
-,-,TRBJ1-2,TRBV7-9,TGTGCCAGCAGCTTAGTACCAGGGGAGAGCTATGGCTACACCTTC,CASSLVPGESYGYTF
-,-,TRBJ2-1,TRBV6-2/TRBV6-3,TGTGCCAGCAGCCGACCCTACAATGAGCAGTTCTTC,CASSRPYNEQFF
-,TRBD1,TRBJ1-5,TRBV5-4,TGTGCCAGCAGCTTGGGAGGCCAGGGGGCCTCGCCCCAGCATTTT,CASSLGGQGASPQHF
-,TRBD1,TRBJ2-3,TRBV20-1,TGCAGTGCTCGAGGGACAGCTGAAGATACGCAGTATTTT,CSARGTAEDTQYF
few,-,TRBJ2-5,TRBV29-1,TGCAGCGTTGGGACTGGGTTAGAGACCCAGTACTTC,CSVGTGLETQYF
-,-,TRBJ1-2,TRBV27,TGTGCCGGAACCCGAGGGCAGCTTCGGAGTGGCTACACCTTC,CAGTRGQLRSGYTF
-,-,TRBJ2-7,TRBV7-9,TGTGCCAGCAGCTTACGGGCCCTATCCTACGAGCAGTACTTC,CASSLRALSYEQYF
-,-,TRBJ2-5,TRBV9,TGTGCCAGCAGCGTAGATCTATCGGAGACCCAGTACTTC,CASSVDLSETQYF
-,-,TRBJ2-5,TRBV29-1,TGCAGCGTTGAGGCACAGTCAGGGGAGACCCAGTACTTC,CSVEAQSGETQYF
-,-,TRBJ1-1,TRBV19,TGTGCCAGTAGGTTTATCTCGAACACTGAAGCTTTCTTT,CASRFISNTEAFF
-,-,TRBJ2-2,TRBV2,TGTGCCAGCAGGCCGCGCGTGCCCTCCGGGGAGCTGTTTTTT,CASRPRVPSGELFF
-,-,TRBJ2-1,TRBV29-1,TGCAGCGTCTTAATTACTGACAGGCGCCGATACAATGAGCAGTTCTTC,CSVLITDRRRYNEQFF
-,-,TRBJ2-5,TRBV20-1,TGCAGTGCTAGAGAACCATCATCTAAGACCCAGTACTTC,CSAREPSSKTQYF
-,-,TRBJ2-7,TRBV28,TGTGCCAGCAGTTTCCCGATCCCGAGGGAGCAGTACTTC,CASSFPIPREQYF
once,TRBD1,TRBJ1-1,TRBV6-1,TGTGCCAGCAGTCGGGGAACCGGGACAGCCTACCTGAACACTGAAGCTTTCTTT,CASSRGTGTAYLNTEAFF